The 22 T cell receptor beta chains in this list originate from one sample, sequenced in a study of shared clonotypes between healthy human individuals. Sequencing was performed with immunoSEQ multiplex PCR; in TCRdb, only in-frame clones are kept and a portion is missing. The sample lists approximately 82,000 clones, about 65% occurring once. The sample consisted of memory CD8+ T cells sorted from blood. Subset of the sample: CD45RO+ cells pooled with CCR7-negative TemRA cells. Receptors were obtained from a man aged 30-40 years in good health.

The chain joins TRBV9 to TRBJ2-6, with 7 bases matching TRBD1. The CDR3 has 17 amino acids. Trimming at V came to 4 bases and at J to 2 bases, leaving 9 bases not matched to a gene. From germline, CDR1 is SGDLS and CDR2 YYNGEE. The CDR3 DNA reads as TGTGCCAGCAGCCTAAGACAGGGTCTTCCTGGGGCCAACGTCCTGACTTTC. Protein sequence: CASSLRQGLPGANVLTF. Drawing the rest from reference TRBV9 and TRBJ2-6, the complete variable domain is DSGVTQTPKHLITATGQRVTLRCSPRSGDLSVYWYQQSLDQGLQFLIQYYNGEERAKGNILERFSAQQFPDLHSELNLSSLELGDSALYFCASSLRQGLPGANVLTFGAGSRLTVL.

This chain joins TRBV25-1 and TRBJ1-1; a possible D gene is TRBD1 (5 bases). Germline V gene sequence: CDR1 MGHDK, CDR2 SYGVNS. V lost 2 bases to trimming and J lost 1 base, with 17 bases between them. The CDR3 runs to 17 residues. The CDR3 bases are TGTGCCAGCAGTGAAAATCGGGACGTTCTCCGGAACACTGAAGCTTTCTTT. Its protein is CASSENRDVLRNTEAFF.

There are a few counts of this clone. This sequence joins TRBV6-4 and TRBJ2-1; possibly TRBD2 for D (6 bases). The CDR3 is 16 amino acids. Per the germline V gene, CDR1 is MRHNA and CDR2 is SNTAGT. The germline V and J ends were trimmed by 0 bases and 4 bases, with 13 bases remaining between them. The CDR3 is CASSDSSSAEYNEQFF. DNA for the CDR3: TGTGCCAGCAGTGACTCCTCTAGCGCTGAGTACAATGAGCAGTTCTTC.

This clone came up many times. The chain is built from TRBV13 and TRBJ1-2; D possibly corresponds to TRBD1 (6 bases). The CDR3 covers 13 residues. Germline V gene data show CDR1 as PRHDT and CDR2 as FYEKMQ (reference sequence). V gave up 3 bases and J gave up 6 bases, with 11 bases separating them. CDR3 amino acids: CASSFGGQDGYTF. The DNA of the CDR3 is TGTGCCAGCAGCTTTGGGGGGCAGGATGGCTACACCTTC.

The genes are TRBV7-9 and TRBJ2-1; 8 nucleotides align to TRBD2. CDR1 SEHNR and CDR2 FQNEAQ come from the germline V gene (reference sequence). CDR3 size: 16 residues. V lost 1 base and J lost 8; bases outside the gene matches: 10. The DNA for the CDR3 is TGTGCCAGCAGCTTAGTAGGTCTAGCGGGCACGTATGAGCAGTTCTTC. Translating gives CASSLVGLAGTYEQFF.

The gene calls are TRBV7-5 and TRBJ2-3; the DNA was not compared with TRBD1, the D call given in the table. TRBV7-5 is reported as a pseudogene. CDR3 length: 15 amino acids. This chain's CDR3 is CARRRSDTGTDTQYF. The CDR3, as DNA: TGTGCCAGAAGACGATCCGATACAGGGACAGATACGCAGTATTTT.

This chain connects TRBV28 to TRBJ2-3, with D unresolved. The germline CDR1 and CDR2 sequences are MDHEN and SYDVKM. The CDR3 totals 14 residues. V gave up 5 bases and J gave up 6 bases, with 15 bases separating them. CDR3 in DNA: TGTGCCAGCAGTATCGCCCACTATGCCGATACGCAGTATTTT. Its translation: CASSIAHYADTQYF.

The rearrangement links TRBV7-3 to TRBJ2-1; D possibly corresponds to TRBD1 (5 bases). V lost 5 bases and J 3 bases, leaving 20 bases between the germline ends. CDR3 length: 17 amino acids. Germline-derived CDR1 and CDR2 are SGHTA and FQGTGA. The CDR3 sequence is CASSPLGRTLDYNEQFF. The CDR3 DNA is TGTGCCAGCAGCCCGCTGGGGCGTACCTTGGACTACAATGAGCAGTTCTTC.

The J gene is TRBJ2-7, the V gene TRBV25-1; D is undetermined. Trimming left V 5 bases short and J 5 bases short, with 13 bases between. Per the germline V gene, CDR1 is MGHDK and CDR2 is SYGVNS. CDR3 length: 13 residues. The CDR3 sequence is CASSLGPENEQYF. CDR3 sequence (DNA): TGTGCCAGCAGTCTTGGGCCAGAAAACGAGCAGTACTTC.

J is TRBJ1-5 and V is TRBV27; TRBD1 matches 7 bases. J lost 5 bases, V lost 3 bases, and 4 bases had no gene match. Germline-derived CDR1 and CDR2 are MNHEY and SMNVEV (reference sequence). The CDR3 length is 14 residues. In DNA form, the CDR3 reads TGTGCCAGCAGTTTTAGGGGGCCGGATCAGCCCCAGCATTTT. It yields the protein CASSFRGPDQPQHF.

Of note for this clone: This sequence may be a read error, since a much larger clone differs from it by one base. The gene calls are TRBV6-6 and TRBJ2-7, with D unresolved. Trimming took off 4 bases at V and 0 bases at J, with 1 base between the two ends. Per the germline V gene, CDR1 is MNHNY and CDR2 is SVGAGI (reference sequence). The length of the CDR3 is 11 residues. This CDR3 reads CASSFSYEQYF. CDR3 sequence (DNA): TGTGCCAGCAGTTTCTCCTACGAGCAGTACTTC.

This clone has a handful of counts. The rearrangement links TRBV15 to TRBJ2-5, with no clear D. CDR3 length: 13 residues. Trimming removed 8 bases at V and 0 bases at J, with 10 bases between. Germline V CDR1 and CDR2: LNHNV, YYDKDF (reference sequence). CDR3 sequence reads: CATADGYQETQYF. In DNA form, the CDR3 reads TGTGCCACCGCCGACGGGTACCAAGAGACCCAGTACTTC.

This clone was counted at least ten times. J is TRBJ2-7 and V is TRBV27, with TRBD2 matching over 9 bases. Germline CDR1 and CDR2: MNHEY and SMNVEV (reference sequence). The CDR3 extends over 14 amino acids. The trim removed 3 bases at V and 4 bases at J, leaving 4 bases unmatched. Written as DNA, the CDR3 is TGTGCCAGCAGTTTCGCTAGCGGGACGTACGAGCAGTACTTC. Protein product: CASSFASGTYEQYF.

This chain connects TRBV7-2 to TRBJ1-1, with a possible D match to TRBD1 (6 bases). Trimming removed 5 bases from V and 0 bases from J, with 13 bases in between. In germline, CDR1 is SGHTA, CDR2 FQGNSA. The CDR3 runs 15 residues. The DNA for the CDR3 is TGTGCCAGCAGCCCACTGGGGGCCATGAACACTGAAGCTTTCTTT. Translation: CASSPLGAMNTEAFF.

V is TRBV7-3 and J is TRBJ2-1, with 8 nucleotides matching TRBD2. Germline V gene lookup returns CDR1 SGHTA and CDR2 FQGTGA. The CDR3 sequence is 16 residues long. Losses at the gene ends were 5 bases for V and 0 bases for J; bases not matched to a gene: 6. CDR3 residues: CASSETSGSSYNEQFF. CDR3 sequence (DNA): TGTGCCAGCAGCGAGACAAGCGGGAGCTCCTACAATGAGCAGTTCTTC.

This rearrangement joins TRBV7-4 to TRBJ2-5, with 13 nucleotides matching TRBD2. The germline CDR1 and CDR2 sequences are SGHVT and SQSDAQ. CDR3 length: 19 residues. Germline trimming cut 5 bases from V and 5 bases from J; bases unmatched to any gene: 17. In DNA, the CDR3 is TGTGCCAGCAGCACAAACCGGGAACTAGCGGGAGGGCCAGGGGAGACCCAGTACTTC. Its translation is CASSTNRELAGGPGETQYF. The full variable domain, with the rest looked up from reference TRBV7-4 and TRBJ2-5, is GAGVSQSPRYKVAKRGRDVALRCDSISGHVTLYWYRQTLGQGSEVLTYSQSDAQRDKSGRPSGRFSAERPERSVSTLKIQRTEQGDSAVYLCASSTNRELAGGPGETQYFGPGTRLLVL.

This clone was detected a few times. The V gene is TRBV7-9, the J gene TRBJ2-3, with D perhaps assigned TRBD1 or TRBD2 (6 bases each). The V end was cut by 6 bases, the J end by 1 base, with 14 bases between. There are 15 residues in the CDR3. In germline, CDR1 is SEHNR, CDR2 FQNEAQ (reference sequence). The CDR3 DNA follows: TGTGCCAGCAGGGAACCGGGGGCCGGCACAGATACGCAGTATTTT. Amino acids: CASREPGAGTDTQYF.

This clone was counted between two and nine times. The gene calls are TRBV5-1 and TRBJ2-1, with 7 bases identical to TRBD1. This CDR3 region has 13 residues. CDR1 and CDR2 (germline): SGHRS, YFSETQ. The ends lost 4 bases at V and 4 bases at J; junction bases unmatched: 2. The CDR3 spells CASSPGQYNEQFF. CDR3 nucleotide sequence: TGCGCCAGCAGCCCGGGACAGTACAATGAGCAGTTCTTC.

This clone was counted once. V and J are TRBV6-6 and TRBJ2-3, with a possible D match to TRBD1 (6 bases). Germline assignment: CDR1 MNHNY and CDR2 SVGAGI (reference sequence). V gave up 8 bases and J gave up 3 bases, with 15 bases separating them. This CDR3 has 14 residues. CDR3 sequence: CASLDRPSTDTQYF. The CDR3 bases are TGTGCCAGCCTAGACAGGCCGAGTACAGATACGCAGTATTTT.

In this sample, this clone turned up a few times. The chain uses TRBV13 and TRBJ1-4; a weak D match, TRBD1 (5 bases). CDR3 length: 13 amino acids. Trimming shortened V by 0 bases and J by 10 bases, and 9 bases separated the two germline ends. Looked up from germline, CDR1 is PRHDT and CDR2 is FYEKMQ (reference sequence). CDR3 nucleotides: TGTGCCAGCAGCTTAGGGACAGCCGCAAAACTGTTTTTT. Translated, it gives CASSLGTAAKLFF. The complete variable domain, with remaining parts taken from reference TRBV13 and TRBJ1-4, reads AAGVIQSPRHLIKEKRETATLKCYPIPRHDTVYWYQQGPGQDPQFLISFYEKMQSDKGSIPDRFSAQQFSDYHSELNMSSLELGDSALYFCASSLGTAAKLFFGSGTQLSVL.

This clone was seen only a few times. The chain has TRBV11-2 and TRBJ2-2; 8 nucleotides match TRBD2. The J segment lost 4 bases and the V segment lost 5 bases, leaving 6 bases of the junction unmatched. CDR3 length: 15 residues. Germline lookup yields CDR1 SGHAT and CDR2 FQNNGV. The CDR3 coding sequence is TGTGCCAGCAGCCGCGGACTAGCTTCCACCGGGGAGCTGTTTTTT. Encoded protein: CASSRGLASTGELFF.

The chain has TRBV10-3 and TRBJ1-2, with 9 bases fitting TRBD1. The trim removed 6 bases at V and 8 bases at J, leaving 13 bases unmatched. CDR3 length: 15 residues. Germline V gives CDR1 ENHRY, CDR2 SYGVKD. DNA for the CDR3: TGTGCCATCAGCTGGGACAGGGCGGGCTTGAGCGGCTACACCTTC. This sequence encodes CAISWDRAGLSGYTF.